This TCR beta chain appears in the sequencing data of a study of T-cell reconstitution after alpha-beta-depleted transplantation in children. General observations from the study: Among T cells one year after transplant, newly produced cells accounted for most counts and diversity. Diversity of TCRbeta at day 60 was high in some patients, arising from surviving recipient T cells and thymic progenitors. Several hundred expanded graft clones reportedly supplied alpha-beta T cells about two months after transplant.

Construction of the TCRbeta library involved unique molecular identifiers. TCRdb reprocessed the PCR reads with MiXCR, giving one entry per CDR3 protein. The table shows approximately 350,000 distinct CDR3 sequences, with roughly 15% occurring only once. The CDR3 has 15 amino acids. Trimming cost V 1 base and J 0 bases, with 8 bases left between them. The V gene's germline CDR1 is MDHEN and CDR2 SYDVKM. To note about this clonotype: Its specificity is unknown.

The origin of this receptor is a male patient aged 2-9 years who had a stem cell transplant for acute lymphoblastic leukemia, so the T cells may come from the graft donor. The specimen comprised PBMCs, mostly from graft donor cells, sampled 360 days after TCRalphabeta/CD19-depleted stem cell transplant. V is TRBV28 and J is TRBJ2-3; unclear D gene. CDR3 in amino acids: CASSLFPGSTDTQYF. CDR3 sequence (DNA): TGTGCCAGCAGTTTATTCCCCGGGAGCACAGATACGCAGTATTTT.